The 27 T cell receptor beta chains reported below all come from one sample, sequenced in a study of shared clonotypes between healthy human individuals. TCRdb's table, derived via immunoSEQ multiplex PCR, lists solely in-frame clones and lacks some. The data contain some 2,000,000 clones, 95% of them singletons. The specimen sequenced was naive CD4+ T cells sorted from blood. Subset denoted: CD45RA+ positively selected. These receptors all stem from a young man in good health.

A single count supports this clone. The rearrangement uses TRBV6-5 and TRBJ1-2, with TRBD1 matching 7 bases. The ends lost 6 bases at V and 4 bases at J; junction bases unmatched: 5. CDR3 size: 13 residues. Germline CDR1 and CDR2: MNHEY and SVGAGI. The CDR3 DNA reads TGTGCCAGCAGACGGGACAGTGTCTATGGCTACACCTTC. It encodes CASRRDSVYGYTF.

This clone appeared a single time. This chain links TRBV6-9 with TRBJ2-4; tentatively, D is TRBD1 (6 bases). V was trimmed by 3 bases and J by 3 bases, leaving 18 bases between them. The CDR3 contains 17 residues. Germline CDR1 reads MNHGY; CDR2 reads SVAAGI. This CDR3 is CASSYQSRTENKNIQYF. In DNA form, the CDR3 reads TGTGCCAGCAGTTACCAGTCGCGGACAGAAAACAAAAACATTCAGTACTTC.

V gene TRBV9 combines with J gene TRBJ2-1; D unresolved. Germline V gene sequence: CDR1 SGDLS, CDR2 YYNGEE. V was trimmed by 3 bases and J by 7 bases, leaving 17 bases between them. This CDR3 is built from 15 residues. The CDR3 here is CASSAMGSSVNEQFF. In DNA form, the CDR3 reads TGTGCCAGCAGCGCAATGGGGTCTTCTGTGAATGAGCAGTTCTTC.

This clone was seen only once. V and J are TRBV5-1 and TRBJ2-7; D gene uncertain. The ends were cut back, 4 bases at V and 1 base at J, with 12 bases in the middle. Germline CDR1 is SGHRS and CDR2 is YFSETQ. The CDR3 extends over 14 amino acids. As DNA, the CDR3 is TGCGCCAGCAGCCATATAACACATTCCTACGAGCAGTACTTC. Its translation: CASSHITHSYEQYF.

The rearrangement links TRBV9 to TRBJ2-6; D is unresolved. Germline assignment: CDR1 SGDLS and CDR2 YYNGEE. This CDR3 has 16 residues. The V end lost 1 base, the J end lost 0 bases, and 8 bases lay between the germline ends. CDR3 amino acids: CASSVLGRSGANVLTF. The CDR3 DNA reads TGTGCCAGCAGCGTACTTGGCCGCTCTGGGGCCAACGTCCTGACTTTC.

V gene TRBV7-9 combines with J gene TRBJ1-3; no definite D call. Germline CDR1 and CDR2: SEHNR and FQNEAQ (reference sequence). Trimming removed 5 bases from V and 4 bases from J, with 21 bases in between. The CDR3 loop spans 17 amino acids. The CDR3 sequence: CASSVTPGVWRGNTIYF. The CDR3 nucleotides are TGTGCCAGCAGCGTGACCCCGGGTGTATGGAGGGGAAACACCATATATTTT.

This chain links TRBV27 with TRBJ2-1; D possibly uses TRBD1 or TRBD2 (5 bases each). This CDR3 comprises 14 residues. The V gene lost 3 bases and the J gene lost 4 bases, with 10 bases spanning the gap. Germline values: CDR1 MNHEY, CDR2 SMNVEV (reference sequence). In DNA form, the CDR3 reads TGTGCCAGCAGTTTTGTGGGACGTTACAATGAGCAGTTCTTC. Translated, it gives CASSFVGRYNEQFF.

The chain is built from TRBV7-6 and TRBJ1-4; no firm D call. The germline gives CDR1 SGHVS, CDR2 FNYEAQ. V was pared by 0 bases and J by 5 bases, with 16 bases between. This CDR3 is 17 amino acids long. The CDR3 nucleotides read TGTGCCAGCAGCTTAGCCGCTTTGGTAATGGGAAATGAAAAACTGTTTTTT. Its translation is CASSLAALVMGNEKLFF.

The chain couples TRBV7-9 to TRBJ1-1; a weak D match, TRBD1 (6 bases). Trimming took 5 bases from V and 5 from J, leaving 12 bases between them. The CDR3 runs to 13 residues. Germline V gene sequence: CDR1 SEHNR, CDR2 FQNEAQ (reference sequence). The CDR3 nucleotides are TGTGCCAGCAGCGTAGTAGGGGGTACTGAAGCTTTCTTT. This gives the protein CASSVVGGTEAFF.

This chain connects TRBV11-2 to TRBJ1-2; D not resolved. V gave up 1 base and J gave up 0 bases, with 9 bases separating them. CDR1 and CDR2 from the germline V gene are SGHAT and FQNNGV. The CDR3 spans 15 residues. CDR3 sequence: CASSLGAGANYGYTF. The CDR3 bases are TGTGCCAGCAGCTTAGGGGCCGGAGCTAACTATGGCTACACCTTC.

The V and J genes are TRBV7-8 and TRBJ2-1, with D unclear. CDR3 length: 13 residues. CDR1 is SGHVS, CDR2 FQNEAQ, per germline. Between the trimmed V and J ends, which lost 3 bases and 5 bases, there was a span of 8 bases. DNA of the CDR3: TGTGCCAGCAGCTTTAGTCGAGACAATGAGCAGTTCTTC. It is translated as CASSFSRDNEQFF.

The rearrangement links TRBV10-3 to TRBJ2-7; TRBD2 might be the D (5 bases). The CDR3 sequence is 11 residues long. V gave up 8 bases and J gave up 5 bases, with 10 bases separating them. Germline CDR1 is ENHRY and CDR2 is SYGVKD. CDR3 coding DNA: TGTGCCATCGGGAGTACCCACGAGCAGTACTTC. Residues: CAIGSTHEQYF.

The rearrangement links TRBV5-1 to TRBJ1-5; D is ambiguous. The CDR3 loop spans 15 amino acids. CDR1 is SGHRS and CDR2 is YFSETQ in the germline V gene. V lost 9 bases and J lost 1, with 17 bases in between. The CDR3 spells CATPRSETSNQPQHF. The CDR3 DNA follows: TGCGCCACCCCACGATCTGAAACGAGCAATCAGCCCCAGCATTTT.

The genes are TRBV5-1 and TRBJ1-6; maybe TRBD1 (6 bases). V was pared by 2 bases and J by 5 bases, with 11 bases between. The germline V gene encodes CDR1 SGHRS and CDR2 YFSETQ. The CDR3 loop spans 15 amino acids. The CDR3 here is CASSFTGTNNSPLHF. CDR3 DNA sequence: TGCGCCAGCAGCTTTACCGGGACAAATAATTCACCCCTCCACTTT.

The V and J genes are TRBV6-1 and TRBJ1-6; unclear D gene. V lost 8 bases and J lost 6, with 5 bases in between. The CDR3 covers 11 residues. The germline V gene encodes CDR1 MNHNS and CDR2 SASEGT. This chain's CDR3 is CASGSNSPLHF. The CDR3 DNA is TGTGCCAGCGGTTCTAATTCACCCCTCCACTTT.

This chain links TRBV9 with TRBJ1-2, with a weak D call TRBD1 (5 bases). The V gene lost 5 bases and the J gene lost 5 bases, with 13 bases spanning the gap. The CDR3 is 13 amino acids. Germline CDR1 SGDLS, CDR2 YYNGEE. CDR3 DNA: TGTGCCAGCAGGGGGGAACAGGCTTATGGCTACACCTTC. Translated, it gives CASRGEQAYGYTF.

J is TRBJ1-2 and V is TRBV2, with D hard to call. Germline V gene sequence: CDR1 SNHLY, CDR2 FYNNEI. CDR3 length equals 13 residues. With 8 bases removed from V and 0 bases from J, the gap between germline ends came to 10 bases. The CDR3 coding sequence is TGTGCCAGCTCCCTAAATCCTAACTATGGCTACACCTTC. Translated, it gives CASSLNPNYGYTF.

With regard to this clone: Within the sample, other DNA sequences also encode this same CDR3. V gene TRBV6-5 combines with J gene TRBJ1-2, with a possible D match to TRBD1 (6 bases). V lost 4 bases, J lost 4 bases, and 10 bases lay in between. In germline, CDR1 is MNHEY, CDR2 SVGAGI. This CDR3 comprises 13 residues. CDR3 sequence: CASSSTGSYGYTF. CDR3 DNA: TGTGCCAGCAGTTCCACAGGGTCCTATGGCTACACCTTC.

V usage is TRBV28 and J usage is TRBJ2-7; D is possibly TRBD2 (6 bases). This CDR3 has 15 amino acids. Germline V gives CDR1 MDHEN, CDR2 SYDVKM. Trimming stripped 3 bases from V and 0 bases from J, with 12 bases between. The CDR3 protein is CASSLNGGSSYEQYF. CDR3 coding DNA: TGTGCCAGCAGTTTGAACGGGGGAAGCTCCTACGAGCAGTACTTC.

This clone was detected a few times. The chain combines TRBV9 with TRBJ1-2, with 7 positions matching TRBD1. CDR3 length equals 15 residues. CDR1 and CDR2 from the germline V gene are SGDLS and YYNGEE. Trimming removed 4 bases from V and 3 bases from J; junction bases left unmatched: 9. The CDR3 sequence: CASSWGQGGDYGYTF. For the CDR3, the DNA is TGTGCCAGCAGCTGGGGTCAGGGGGGTGACTATGGCTACACCTTC.

The gene calls are TRBV11-3 and TRBJ2-2, with no clear D. V gave up 2 bases and J gave up 3 bases, with 4 bases separating them. The germline V gene encodes CDR1 SGHNT and CDR2 YENEEA. The CDR3 totals 13 residues. Here the CDR3 reads CASSLIDTGELFF. In DNA, the CDR3 is TGTGCCAGCAGCTTAATAGACACCGGGGAGCTGTTTTTT.

This rearrangement joins TRBV9 to TRBJ2-7, with D perhaps TRBD2 (5 bases). Trimming removed 0 bases from V and 6 bases from J, with 13 bases in between. The germline CDR1 and CDR2 sequences are SGDLS and YYNGEE. CDR3 length equals 14 residues. CDR3 in DNA: TGTGCCAGCAGCGTAGCCTCCAGCCGGGGCGAGCAGTACTTC. Translating gives CASSVASSRGEQYF.

The chain employs TRBV18 and TRBJ2-5; the D gene could be TRBD1 or TRBD2 (5 bases each). Germline-derived CDR1 and CDR2 are KGHSH and LQKENI. V shed 3 bases and J shed 3 bases, with 8 bases lying between them. The CDR3 sequence is 13 residues long. The CDR3 bases are TGTGCCAGCTCACCGGGACCAGAAGAGACCCAGTACTTC. This codes for CASSPGPEETQYF.

Details on this clone: The sample carries other DNA sequences with the same CDR3. V usage is TRBV5-1 and J usage is TRBJ2-1; 9 bases align to TRBD1. The V segment lost 4 bases and the J segment 4 bases; nucleotides outside the gene matches: 3. CDR1 and CDR2 from the germline V gene are SGHRS and YFSETQ. This CDR3 contains 14 residues. CDR3 protein: CASSPGTGYNEQFF. The CDR3, as DNA: TGCGCCAGCAGCCCAGGGACAGGGTACAATGAGCAGTTCTTC. Full variable domain (missing parts from reference TRBV5-1 and TRBJ2-1): KAGVTQTPRYLIKTRGQQVTLSCSPISGHRSVSWYQQTPGQGLQFLFEYFSETQRNKGNFPGRFSGRQFSNSRSEMNVSTLELGDSALYLCASSPGTGYNEQFFGPGTRLTVL.

The chain is built from TRBV6-6 and TRBJ2-1; no definite D call. V was cut by 6 bases and J by 4 bases, with 7 bases left in between. CDR1 and CDR2 (germline): MNHNY, SVGAGI (reference sequence). The CDR3 consists of 12 residues. The DNA of the CDR3 is TGTGCCAGCAGCTCCGCTTACAATGAGCAGTTCTTC. It encodes CASSSAYNEQFF.

V and J are TRBV5-1 and TRBJ1-1; 8 bases are shared with TRBD1. Germline V gene sequence: CDR1 SGHRS, CDR2 YFSETQ. Trimming cost V 4 bases and J 0 bases; bases outside gene matches: 11. CDR3 length equals 17 residues. The CDR3 spells CASSPRDRNTMNTEAFF. The CDR3 DNA reads TGCGCCAGCAGCCCTAGGGACAGGAACACAATGAACACTGAAGCTTTCTTT.

The DNA of the CDR3 is TGTGCCACCAGCAGAGATCGGGGCGGGTCTGGGGCCAACGTCCTGACTTTC. Translated: CATSRDRGGSGANVLTF. The chain recombines TRBV15 with TRBJ2-6, with D perhaps TRBD1 or TRBD2 (5 bases each). The CDR3 length is 17 residues. Looked up from germline, CDR1 is LNHNV and CDR2 is YYDKDF (reference sequence). Trimming stripped 0 bases from V and 1 base from J, with 10 bases between.